Below are 2 T cell receptor beta chains sequenced from a single sample in a study of blood T cells in healthy people across ages. The use of a sample-barcoded 5' primer and a J-beta primer mix characterized a second PCR of roughly 6 to 11 cycles. TCRdb re-called the 5' RACE reads with MiXCR, one entry per CDR3 protein. The table has about 1.4 million distinct CDR3 sequences, around 55% seen once. Sequenced: blood. These TCRs come from a man aged 18-30 years in good health.

V gene TRBV20-1 combines with J gene TRBJ2-7, with 10 positions matching TRBD2. J was trimmed by 4 bases and V by 6 bases; bases with no gene match: 9. Germline assignment: CDR1 DFQATT and CDR2 SNEGSKA (reference sequence). The CDR3 has 14 residues. CDR3 protein: CSAKSSGSLYEQYF. CDR3 nucleotide sequence: TGCAGTGCAAAATCTAGCGGGAGTTTGTACGAGCAGTACTTC.

This clonotype has only a few counts. The genes are TRBV4-1 and TRBJ2-3; TRBD2 matches at 8 bases. This CDR3 region has 17 residues. CDR1 is MGHRA and CDR2 is YSYEKL in the germline V gene. V lost 0 bases and J lost 5; bases outside the gene matches: 10. The CDR3 DNA sequence: TGCGCCAGCAGCCAAGAGCAGCGGGGGACGGAGGGAGATACGCAGTATTTT. Protein sequence: CASSQEQRGTEGDTQYF.